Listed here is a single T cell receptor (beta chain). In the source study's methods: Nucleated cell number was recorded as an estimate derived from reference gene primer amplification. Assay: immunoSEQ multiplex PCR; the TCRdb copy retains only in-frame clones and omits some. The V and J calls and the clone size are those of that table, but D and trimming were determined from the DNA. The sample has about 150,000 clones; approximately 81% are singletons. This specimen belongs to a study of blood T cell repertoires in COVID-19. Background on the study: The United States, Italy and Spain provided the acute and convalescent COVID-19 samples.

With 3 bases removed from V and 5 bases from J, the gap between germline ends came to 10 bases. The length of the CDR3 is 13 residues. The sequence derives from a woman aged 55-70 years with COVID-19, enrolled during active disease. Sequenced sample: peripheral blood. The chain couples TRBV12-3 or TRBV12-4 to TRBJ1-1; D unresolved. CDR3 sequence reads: CASSFFPGTEAFF. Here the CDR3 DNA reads TGTGCCAGCAGTTTTTTCCCGGGGACTGAAGCTTTCTTT.